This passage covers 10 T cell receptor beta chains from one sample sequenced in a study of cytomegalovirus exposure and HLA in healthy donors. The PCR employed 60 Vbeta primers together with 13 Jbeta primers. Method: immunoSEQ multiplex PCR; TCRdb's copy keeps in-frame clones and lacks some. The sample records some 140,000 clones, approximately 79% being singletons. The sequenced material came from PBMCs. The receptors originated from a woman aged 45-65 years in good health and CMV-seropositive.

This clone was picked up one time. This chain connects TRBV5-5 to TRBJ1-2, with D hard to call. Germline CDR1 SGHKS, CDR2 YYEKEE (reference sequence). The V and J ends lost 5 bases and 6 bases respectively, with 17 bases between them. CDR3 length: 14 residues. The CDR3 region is CASSLWNEGNGYTF. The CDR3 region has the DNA TGTGCCAGCAGTTTATGGAACGAGGGTAATGGCTACACCTTC.

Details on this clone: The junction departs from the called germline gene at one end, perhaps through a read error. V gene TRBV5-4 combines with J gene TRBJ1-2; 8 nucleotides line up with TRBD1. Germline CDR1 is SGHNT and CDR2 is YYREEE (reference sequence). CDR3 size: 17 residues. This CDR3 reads CTSSSLTGTGRNYGYTF. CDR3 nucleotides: TGTACCAGCAGCTCCCTAACCGGGACAGGACGTAACTATGGCTACACCTTC.

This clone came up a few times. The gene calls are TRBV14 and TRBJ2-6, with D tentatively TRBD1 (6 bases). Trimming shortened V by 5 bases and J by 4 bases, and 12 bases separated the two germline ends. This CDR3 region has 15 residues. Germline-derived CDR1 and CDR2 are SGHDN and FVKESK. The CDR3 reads CASSDTGSGANVLTF. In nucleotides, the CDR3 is TGTGCCAGCAGCGATACAGGGTCCGGGGCCAACGTCCTGACTTTC.

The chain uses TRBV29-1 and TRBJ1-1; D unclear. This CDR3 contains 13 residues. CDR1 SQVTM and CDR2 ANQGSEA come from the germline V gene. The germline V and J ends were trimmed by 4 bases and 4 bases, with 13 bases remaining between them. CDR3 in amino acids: CSVAESTVTEAFF. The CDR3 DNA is TGCAGCGTTGCTGAGTCAACGGTCACTGAAGCTTTCTTT.

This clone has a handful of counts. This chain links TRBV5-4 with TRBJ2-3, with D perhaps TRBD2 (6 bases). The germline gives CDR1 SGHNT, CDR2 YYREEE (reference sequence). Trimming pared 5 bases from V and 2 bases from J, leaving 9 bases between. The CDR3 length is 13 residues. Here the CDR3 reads CASSRDSTDTQYF. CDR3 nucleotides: TGTGCCAGCAGTCGGGACTCCACAGATACGCAGTATTTT.

This chain's CDR3 is CASSLATGENTGELFF. The CDR3 nucleotides read TGCGCCAGCAGCTTGGCCACGGGGGAGAACACCGGGGAGCTGTTTTTT. This chain joins TRBV5-1 and TRBJ2-2, with D possibly TRBD2 on 6 matching bases. V was cut by 0 bases and J by 1 base, with 10 bases left in between. This CDR3 is 16 amino acids long. From germline, CDR1 is SGHRS and CDR2 YFSETQ.

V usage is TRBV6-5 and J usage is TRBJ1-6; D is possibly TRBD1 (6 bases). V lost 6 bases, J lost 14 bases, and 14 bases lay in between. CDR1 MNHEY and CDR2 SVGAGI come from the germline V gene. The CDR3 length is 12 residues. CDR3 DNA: TGTGCCAGCAGCCAAACAGGGTTCACCCTCCACTTT. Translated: CASSQTGFTLHF.

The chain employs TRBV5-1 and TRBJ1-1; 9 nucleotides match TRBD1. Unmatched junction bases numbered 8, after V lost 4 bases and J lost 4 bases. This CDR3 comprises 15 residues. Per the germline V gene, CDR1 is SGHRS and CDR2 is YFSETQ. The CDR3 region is CASSAQQGAVTEAFF. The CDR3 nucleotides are TGCGCCAGCAGCGCCCAACAGGGGGCGGTCACTGAAGCTTTCTTT. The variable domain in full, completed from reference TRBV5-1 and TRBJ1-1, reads KAGVTQTPRYLIKTRGQQVTLSCSPISGHRSVSWYQQTPGQGLQFLFEYFSETQRNKGNFPGRFSGRQFSNSRSEMNVSTLELGDSALYLCASSAQQGAVTEAFFGQGTRLTVV.

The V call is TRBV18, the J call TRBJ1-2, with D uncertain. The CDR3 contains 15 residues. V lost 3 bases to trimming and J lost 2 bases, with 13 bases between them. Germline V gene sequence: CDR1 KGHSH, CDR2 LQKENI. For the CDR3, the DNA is TGTGCCAGCTCACCCGCCGTCATGGCAAACTATGGCTACACCTTC. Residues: CASSPAVMANYGYTF.

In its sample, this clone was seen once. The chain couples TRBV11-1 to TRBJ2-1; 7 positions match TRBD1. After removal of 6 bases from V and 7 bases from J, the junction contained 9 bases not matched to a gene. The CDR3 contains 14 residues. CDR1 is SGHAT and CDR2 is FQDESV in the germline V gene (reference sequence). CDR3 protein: CASSPRGGTNEQFF. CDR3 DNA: TGTGCCAGCAGTCCCCGAGGGGGCACAAATGAGCAGTTCTTC.